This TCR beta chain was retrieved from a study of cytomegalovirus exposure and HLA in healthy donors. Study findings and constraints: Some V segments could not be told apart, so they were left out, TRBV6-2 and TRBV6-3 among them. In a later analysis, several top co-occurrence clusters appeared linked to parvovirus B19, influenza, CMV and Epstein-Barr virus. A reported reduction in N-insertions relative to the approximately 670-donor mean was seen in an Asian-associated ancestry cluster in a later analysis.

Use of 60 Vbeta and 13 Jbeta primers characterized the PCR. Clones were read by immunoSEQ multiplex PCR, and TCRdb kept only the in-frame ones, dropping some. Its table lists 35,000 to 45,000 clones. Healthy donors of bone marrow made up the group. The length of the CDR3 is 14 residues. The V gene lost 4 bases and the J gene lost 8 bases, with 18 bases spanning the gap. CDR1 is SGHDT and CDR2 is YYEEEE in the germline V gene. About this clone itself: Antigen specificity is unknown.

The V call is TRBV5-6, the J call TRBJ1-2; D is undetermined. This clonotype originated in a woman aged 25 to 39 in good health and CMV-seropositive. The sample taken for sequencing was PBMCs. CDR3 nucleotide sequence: TGTGCCAGCAGCCCCTTGACACCTGATGGGGGCTACACCTTC. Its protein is CASSPLTPDGGYTF.